The rows below give T cell receptor beta chains drawn from one sample of a study of identical twins. A single record per CDR3 protein comes from TCRdb applying MiXCR to the 5' RACE reads. The top ten hold under 0.35% of the sample, which has around 1.7 million distinct CDR3 sequences, under 35% seen once. Input material: cord blood. The receptors were gathered from a newborn girl in good health. Each CDR3 is given with its conserved first and last residue. The D gene is left open where the match is weak. Clone size appears in some rows only: once, few, many, or a class for an expanded clone.

TRBV2,TRBJ1-5,.,.,TGTGCCAGCAATCCAGGCAATCAGCCCCAGCATTTT,CASNPGNQPQHF
TRBV29-1,TRBJ2-1,many,.,TGCAGCGTTGATGAGGGAGTGGGGTCCTACAATGAGCAGTTCTTC,CSVDEGVGSYNEQFF
TRBV5-1,TRBJ2-1,.,.,TGCGCCAGCAGCTTGGACGGAAACCCCTACAATGAGCAGTTCTTC,CASSLDGNPYNEQFF
TRBV4-2,TRBJ2-2,few,TRBD2,TGTGCCAGCAGCCAAGAAGCGGGAGGGCGTACCGGGGAGCTGTTTTTT,CASSQEAGGRTGELFF
TRBV23-1,TRBJ1-4,.,.,TGCGCCAGCAGTCAATCGGGACTGGGTCTCCCGCTCCTTGAAAAACTGTTTTTT,CASSQSGLGLPLLEKLFF
TRBV5-6,TRBJ2-3,.,.,TGTGCCAGCAGCTTAAGTCTGACCGGAGGGGTCACAGATACGCAGTATTTT,CASSLSLTGGVTDTQYF
TRBV6-1,TRBJ2-5,.,.,TGTGCCAGCAGTGGCCACCTGGACTTGGGCCAGTACTTC,CASSGHLDLGQYF
TRBV2,TRBJ2-5,.,.,TGTGCCAGCAGTGAAAGTCCGGACCCAGGGACCCAGTACTTC,CASSESPDPGTQYF
TRBV27,TRBJ2-1,.,TRBD2,TGTGCCAGCAGTTTAGAAGCGCGCGCGGGGGGTGAGCAGTTCTTC,CASSLEARAGGEQFF
TRBV6-6,TRBJ2-2,.,.,TGTGCCAGCCCCTCAGGGGAGAACACCGGGGAGCTGTTTTTT,CASPSGENTGELFF
TRBV13,TRBJ2-3,.,.,TGTGCCAGCAGCCCGGTAGTTGGAGATACGCAGTATTTT,CASSPVVGDTQYF
TRBV20-1,TRBJ1-6,.,TRBD1,TGCAGTACTCAGACAGGGAGGGTTCATTCACCCCTCCACTTT,CSTQTGRVHSPLHF
TRBV5-1,TRBJ1-1,few,.,TGCGCCAGCAGCTTGCGACAGACCGGCGAAGCTTTCTTT,CASSLRQTGEAFF
TRBV20-1,TRBJ2-3,.,.,TGCAGTGCTAGAATTGGGGCAGGGGATACGCAGTATTTT,CSARIGAGDTQYF
TRBV5-1,TRBJ1-1,.,.,TGCGCCAGCAGCTCGGAGGGCTTAGCATCGGCTTTCTTT,CASSSEGLASAFF
TRBV20-1,TRBJ2-1,.,TRBD2,TGCAGTGCTAGAGCCCGGGAGGGATCCTACGATGAGCAGTTCTTC,CSARAREGSYDEQFF
TRBV12-3/TRBV12-4,TRBJ2-1,few,TRBD1,TGTGCCAGCAGTTTAGTGACAGGGGGCGTCAATGAGCAGTTCTTC,CASSLVTGGVNEQFF
TRBV10-3,TRBJ2-5,.,TRBD1,TGTGCCATCAGTGAGTCCGGGCCAGGGGGCGGAGAGACCCAGTACTTC,CAISESGPGGGETQYF
TRBV5-1,TRBJ1-2,.,.,TGCGCCAGCAGCTTGGACGACAAAAGATACACCTTC,CASSLDDKRYTF
TRBV9,TRBJ2-1,.,TRBD1,TGTGCCAGCAGCTTAAATGGGCAGGGGGACAATGAGCAGTTCTTC,CASSLNGQGDNEQFF
TRBV27,TRBJ1-4,few,.,TGTGCCAGCAGACAGTTAGGAAAACTGTTTTTT,CASRQLGKLFF
TRBV29-1,TRBJ2-1,many,.,TGCAGCGTTGAAAAGGGGCCCCCCAATGAGCAGTTCTTC,CSVEKGPPNEQFF